The entry below gives a single TCR beta chain sequence along with its context. Sequenced by immunoSEQ multiplex PCR; TCRdb stores in-frame clones only, minus some. The data hold about 400,000 clones, with approximately 83% observed a single time. Specified treatment: roughly 19 received Ad26.COV2.S at low or high dose, single or two shots; 5 received placebo; per-sample allocation not given. Day 63 after the first injection of vaccine or placebo was the sampling time. The administered vaccine (an Ad26 vector) expressed Wuhan-strain SARS-CoV-2 spike. These data belong to a study of Ad26.COV2.S vaccination and SARS-CoV-2 variants. Trimming cost V 0 bases and J 9 bases, with 6 bases left between them. CDR3 length equals 12 residues. Germline-derived CDR1 and CDR2 are ENHRY and SYGVKD.

V and J are TRBV10-3 and TRBJ2-4, with D hard to call. This receptor was obtained from a person between 18 and 65 years old who received the Ad26.COV2.S COVID-19 vaccine or a placebo. Specimen: peripheral blood, collected in a trial of Ad26.COV2.S vaccine versus placebo. CDR3 nucleotides: TGTGCCATCAGTGAGTCTGTGGGCATTCAGTACTTC. It is translated as CAISESVGIQYF.